This T cell receptor (beta chain) was identified during a study of cytomegalovirus exposure and HLA in healthy donors. CDR1 and CDR2 from the germline V gene are MDHEN and SYDVKM. The V and J ends lost 2 bases and 0 bases respectively, with 13 bases between them. The CDR3 sequence is 16 residues long. Produced via immunoSEQ multiplex PCR; TCRdb's table is partial and in-frame only. The sample records 330,000 or so clones, 70% to 90% being singletons. This TCR was sampled from a woman younger than 35 in good health and CMV-seronegative. The chain is built from TRBV28 and TRBJ1-1; no firm D call. Sequenced material: PBMCs. The CDR3 nucleotides are TGTGCCAGCAGTTTAGGCGGTGCTCTCATGAACACTGAAGCTTTCTTT. The encoded protein is CASSLGGALMNTEAFF.